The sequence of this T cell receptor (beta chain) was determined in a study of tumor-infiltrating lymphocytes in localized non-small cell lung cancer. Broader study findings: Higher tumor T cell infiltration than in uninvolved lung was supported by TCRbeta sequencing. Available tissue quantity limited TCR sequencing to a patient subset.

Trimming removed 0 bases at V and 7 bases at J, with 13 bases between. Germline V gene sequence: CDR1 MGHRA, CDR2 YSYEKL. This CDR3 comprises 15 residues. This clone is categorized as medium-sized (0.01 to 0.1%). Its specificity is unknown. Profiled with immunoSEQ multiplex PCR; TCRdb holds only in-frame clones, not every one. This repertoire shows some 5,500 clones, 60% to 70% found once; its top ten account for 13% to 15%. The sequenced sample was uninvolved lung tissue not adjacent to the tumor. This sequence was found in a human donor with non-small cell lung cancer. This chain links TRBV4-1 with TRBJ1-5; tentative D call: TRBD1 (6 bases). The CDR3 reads CASSQDEGGRQPQHF. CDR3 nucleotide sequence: TGCGCCAGCAGCCAAGATGAGGGGGGCCGGCAGCCCCAGCATTTT.